Described below is a single TCR beta chain sequence and its context. This sample is drawn from a study of blood T cells in healthy people across ages. V gave up 5 bases and J gave up 1 base, with 13 bases separating them. The CDR3 totals 15 residues. With a J-beta primer mix and a sample-barcoded 5' primer, a second PCR ran about 7 to 12 cycles. MiXCR was run by TCRdb on the 5' RACE reads, yielding one entry per CDR3 protein. The data contain hundreds of thousands of distinct CDR3 sequences, 40% to 45% of them seen just once; the ten biggest clones take up 25% to 35%. The clonotype was recovered from a man at least 80 years old in good health. Sequenced input: blood. This rearrangement joins TRBV12-3 or TRBV12-4 to TRBJ2-3, with D unclear. CDR3 sequence: CASSPKTRRTDTQYF. As DNA, the CDR3 is TGTGCCAGCAGTCCCAAAACCAGACGCACAGATACGCAGTATTTT.